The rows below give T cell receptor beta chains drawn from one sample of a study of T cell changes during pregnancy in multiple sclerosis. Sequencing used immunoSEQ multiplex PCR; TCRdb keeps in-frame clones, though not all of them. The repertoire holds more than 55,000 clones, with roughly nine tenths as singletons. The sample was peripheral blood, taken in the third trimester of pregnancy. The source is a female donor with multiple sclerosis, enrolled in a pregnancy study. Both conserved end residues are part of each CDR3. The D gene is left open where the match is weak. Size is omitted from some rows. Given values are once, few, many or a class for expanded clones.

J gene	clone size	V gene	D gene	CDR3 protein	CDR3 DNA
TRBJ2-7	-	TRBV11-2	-	CASSATGTLTYEQYF	TGTGCCAGCAGCGCGACCGGGACACTGACCTACGAGCAGTACTTC
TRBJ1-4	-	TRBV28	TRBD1	CASATGSVFLFF	TGTGCCAGCGCGACAGGGAGTGTGTTTTTGTTTTTT
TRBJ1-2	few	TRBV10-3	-	CATRDIQGYTF	TGTGCCACCCGGGACATACAAGGCTACACCTTC
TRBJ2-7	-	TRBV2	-	CASSDPGGLGYEQYF	TGTGCCAGCAGTGACCCAGGAGGCTTGGGATACGAGCAGTACTTC
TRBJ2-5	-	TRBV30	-	CAWSVLGARETQYF	TGTGCCTGGAGTGTCCTGGGGGCGAGGGAGACCCAGTACTTC
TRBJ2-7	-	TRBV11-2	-	CASSLDAGIYEQYF	TGTGCCAGCAGCTTAGACGCAGGTATCTACGAGCAGTACTTC
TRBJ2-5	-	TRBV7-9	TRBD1	CASSLTGEETQYF	TGTGCCAGCAGCCTTACAGGGGAGGAGACCCAGTACTTC
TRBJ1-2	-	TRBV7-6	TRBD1	CASSLGFRQGKGGYTF	TGTGCCAGCAGCTTAGGGTTCAGACAGGGGAAAGGCGGCTACACCTTC
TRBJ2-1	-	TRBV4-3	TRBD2	CASSQALGRADEQFF	TGCGCCAGCAGCCAAGCACTAGGGAGGGCAGATGAGCAGTTCTTC
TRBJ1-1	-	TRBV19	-	CASAKTESTEAFF	TGTGCCAGCGCAAAGACAGAGAGCACTGAAGCTTTCTTT
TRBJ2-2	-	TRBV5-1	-	CASSLDSNTGELFF	TGCGCCAGCAGCTTAGACAGTAACACCGGGGAGCTGTTTTTT
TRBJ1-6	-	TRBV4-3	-	CASSQEGGGSPLHF	TGCGCCAGCAGCCAAGAGGGGGGGGGATCACCCCTCCACTTT
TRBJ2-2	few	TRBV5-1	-	CASSLRQGNTGELFF	TGCGCCAGCAGCTTGAGGCAGGGGAACACCGGGGAGCTGTTTTTT
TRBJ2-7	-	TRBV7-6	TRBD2	CASSFLAGGPEQYF	TGTGCCAGCAGCTTCCTAGCGGGAGGGCCCGAGCAGTACTTC
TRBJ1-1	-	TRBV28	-	CASSPAVRVNEAFF	TGTGCCAGCAGTCCCGCGGTTCGGGTTAATGAAGCTTTCTTT
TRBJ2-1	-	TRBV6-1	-	CASRGEEGGYNEQFF	TGTGCCAGCAGGGGGGAAGAGGGGGGGTACAATGAGCAGTTCTTC
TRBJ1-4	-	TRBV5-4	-	CASSRQEVNEKLFF	TGTGCCAGCAGCCGACAGGAGGTTAATGAAAAACTGTTTTTT
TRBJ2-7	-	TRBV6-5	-	CASSYYPTAYEQYF	TGTGCCAGCAGTTACTACCCGACAGCCTACGAGCAGTACTTC
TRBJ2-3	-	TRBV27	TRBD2	CASSLSEGLASDTQYF	TGTGCCAGCAGTTTATCGGAGGGACTAGCGTCAGATACGCAGTATTTT
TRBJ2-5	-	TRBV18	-	CASSPVYQETQYF	TGTGCCAGCTCACCAGTCTACCAAGAGACCCAGTACTTC
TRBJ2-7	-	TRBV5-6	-	CASSFWQTELRGQYF	TGTGCCAGCAGCTTCTGGCAGACGGAGCTACGAGGGCAGTACTTC
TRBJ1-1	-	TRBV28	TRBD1	CASTVGTAMNTEAFF	TGTGCCAGCACCGTCGGGACAGCGATGAACACTGAAGCTTTCTTT
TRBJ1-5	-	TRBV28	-	CASSLGGGGNQPQHF	TGTGCCAGCAGTTTAGGGGGGGGAGGCAATCAGCCCCAGCATTTT
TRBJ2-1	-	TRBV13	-	CASSLEGTVNEQFF	TGTGCCAGCAGCTTAGAGGGGACTGTCAATGAGCAGTTCTTC
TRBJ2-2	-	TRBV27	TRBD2	CASSPYPPGSGRAANTGELFF	TGTGCCAGCAGTCCTTACCCCCCTGGGAGCGGGAGGGCCGCGAACACCGGGGAGCTGTTTTTT
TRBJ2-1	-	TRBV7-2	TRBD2	CASRGASGRTYNEQFF	TGTGCCAGCAGGGGTGCTAGCGGGAGGACCTACAATGAGCAGTTCTTC
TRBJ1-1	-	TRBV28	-	CASSLPIQGLNTEAFF	TGTGCCAGCAGTTTACCAATACAGGGCTTGAACACTGAAGCTTTCTTT
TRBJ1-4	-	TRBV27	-	CASSSGRGEKLFF	TGTGCCAGCAGTTCCGGCAGGGGTGAAAAACTGTTTTTT
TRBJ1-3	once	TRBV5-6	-	CASSLLSLTGSAGNTIYF	TGTGCCAGCAGCTTGCTTTCGTTAACAGGGTCTGCTGGAAACACCATATATTTT
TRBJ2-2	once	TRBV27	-	CASSEAQGNTGELFF	TGTGCCAGCAGCGAAGCCCAGGGGAACACCGGGGAGCTGTTTTTT
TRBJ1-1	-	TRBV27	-	CASSLGANTEAFF	TGTGCCAGCAGTTTAGGGGCGAACACTGAAGCTTTCTTT
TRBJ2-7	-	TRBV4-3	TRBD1	CASSRSVGQGDYEQYF	TGCGCCAGCAGCCGTTCGGTGGGACAGGGAGACTACGAGCAGTACTTC
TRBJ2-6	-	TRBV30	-	CACTQQVTGANVLTF	TGTGCCTGTACACAACAGGTGACTGGGGCCAACGTCCTGACTTTC
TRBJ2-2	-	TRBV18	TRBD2	CASSPQSGRAGGELFF	TGTGCCAGCTCACCACAGAGCGGGAGGGCCGGCGGGGAGCTGTTTTTT
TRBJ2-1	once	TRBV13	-	CASSFALVNEQFF	TGTGCCAGCAGCTTTGCACTAGTGAATGAGCAGTTCTTC
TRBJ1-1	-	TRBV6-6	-	CASSYSPQGEAFF	TGTGCCAGCAGTTACTCCCCCCAGGGGGAAGCTTTCTTT
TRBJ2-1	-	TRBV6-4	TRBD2	CASSLSGNSYNEQFF	TGTGCCAGCAGTCTAAGCGGGAACTCCTACAATGAGCAGTTCTTC
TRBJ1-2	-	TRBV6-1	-	CASSEYVVLGYTF	TGTGCCAGCAGTGAATATGTAGTTTTGGGCTACACCTTC
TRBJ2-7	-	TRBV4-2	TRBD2	CASSPPGLGGRAHEQYF	TGTGCCAGCAGCCCGCCGGGGTTGGGCGGGAGGGCCCACGAGCAGTACTTC
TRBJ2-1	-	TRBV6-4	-	CASSPLGGEQFF	TGTGCCAGCAGTCCGCTAGGAGGGGAGCAGTTCTTC
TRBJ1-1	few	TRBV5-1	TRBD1	CASSKGQGAVTEAFF	TGCGCCAGCAGCAAAGGTCAGGGGGCGGTCACTGAAGCTTTCTTT
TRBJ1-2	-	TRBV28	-	CASSIQERYTF	TGTGCCAGCAGCATTCAAGAGCGCTACACCTTC
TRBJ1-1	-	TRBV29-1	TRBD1	CSVGDRGANTEAFF	TGCAGCGTTGGCGACAGGGGGGCGAACACTGAAGCTTTCTTT
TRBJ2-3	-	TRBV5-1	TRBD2	CASSLALAELTDTQYF	TGCGCCAGCAGCTTGGCGCTAGCGGAGCTCACAGATACGCAGTATTTT
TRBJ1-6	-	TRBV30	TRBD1	CAWVGQDNTPLHF	TGTGCCTGGGTGGGACAGGACAATACACCCCTCCACTTT
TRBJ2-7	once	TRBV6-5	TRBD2	CASSYEFGGSSYEQYF	TGTGCCAGCAGTTACGAGTTTGGCGGGAGCTCCTACGAGCAGTACTTC
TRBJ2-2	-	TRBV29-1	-	CSAEGGSGANTGELFF	TGCAGCGCCGAGGGTGGGTCGGGAGCTAACACCGGGGAGCTGTTTTTT
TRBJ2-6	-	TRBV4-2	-	CASSQDTGGANVLTF	TGTGCCAGCAGCCAAGATACAGGGGGGGCCAACGTCCTGACTTTC
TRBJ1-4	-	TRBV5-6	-	CASSWGGDGVEKLFF	TGTGCCAGCAGCTGGGGAGGGGACGGAGTTGAAAAACTGTTTTTT
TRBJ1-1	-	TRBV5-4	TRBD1	CASLGTGLVNTEAFF	TGTGCCAGCCTCGGGACAGGGTTGGTGAACACTGAAGCTTTCTTT
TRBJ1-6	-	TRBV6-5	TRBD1	CATTRGKGNSPLHF	TGTGCCACTACCAGGGGGAAGGGAAATTCACCCCTCCACTTT
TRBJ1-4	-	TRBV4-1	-	CASSQDGLYRRNEKLFF	TGCGCCAGCAGCCAAGATGGTTTGTACAGGCGGAATGAAAAACTGTTTTTT
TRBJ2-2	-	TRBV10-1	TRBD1	CATNFRDRGLSNAGELFF	TGCGCCACCAATTTCCGGGACAGGGGGCTATCAAACGCCGGGGAGCTGTTTTTT
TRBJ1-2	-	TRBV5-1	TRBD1	CASSLRQGANYGYTF	TGCGCCAGCAGCCTGAGACAGGGAGCCAACTATGGCTACACCTTC
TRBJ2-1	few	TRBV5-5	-	CASSQTEYNEQFF	TGTGCCAGCAGCCAGACAGAGTACAATGAGCAGTTCTTC
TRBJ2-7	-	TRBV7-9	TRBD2	CASSSTSGTSYEQYF	TGTGCCAGCAGCTCAACTAGCGGGACCTCCTACGAGCAGTACTTC
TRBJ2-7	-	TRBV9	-	CASSVAPRAEQYF	TGTGCCAGCAGCGTAGCTCCGAGGGCCGAGCAGTACTTC
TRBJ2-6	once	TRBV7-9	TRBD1	CASSRVTGGSSGANVLTF	TGTGCCAGCAGCCGAGTGACAGGGGGCAGTTCTGGGGCCAACGTCCTGACTTTC
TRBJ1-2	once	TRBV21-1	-	CASSKNQRLVNGYTF	TGTGCCAGCAGCAAAAACCAGCGTTTAGTTAATGGCTACACCTTC
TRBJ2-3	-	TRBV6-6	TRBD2	CASSHRQAGHTQYF	TGTGCCAGCAGTCACCGTCAAGCGGGACATACGCAGTATTTT